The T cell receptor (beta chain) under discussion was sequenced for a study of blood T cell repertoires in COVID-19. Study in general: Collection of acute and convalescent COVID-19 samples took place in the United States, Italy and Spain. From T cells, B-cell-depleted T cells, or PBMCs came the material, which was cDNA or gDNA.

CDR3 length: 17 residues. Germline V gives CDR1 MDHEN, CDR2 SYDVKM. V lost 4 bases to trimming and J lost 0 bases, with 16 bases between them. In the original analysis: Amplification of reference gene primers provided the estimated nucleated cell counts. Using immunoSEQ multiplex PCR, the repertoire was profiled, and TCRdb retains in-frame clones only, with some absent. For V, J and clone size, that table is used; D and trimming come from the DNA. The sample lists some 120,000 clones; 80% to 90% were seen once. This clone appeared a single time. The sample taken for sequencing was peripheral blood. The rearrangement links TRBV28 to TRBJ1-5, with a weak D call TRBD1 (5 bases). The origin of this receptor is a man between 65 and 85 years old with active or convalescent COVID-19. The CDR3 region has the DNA TGTGCCAGCAGTTACGGTGGGGCAGGAAATAGCAATCAGCCCCAGCATTTT. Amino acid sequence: CASSYGGAGNSNQPQHF. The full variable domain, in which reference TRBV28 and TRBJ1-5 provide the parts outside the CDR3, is DVKVTQSSRYLVKRTGEKVFLECVQDMDHENMFWYRQDPGLGLRLIYFSYDVKMKEKGDIPEGYSVSREKKERFSLILESASTNQTSMYLCASSYGGAGNSNQPQHFGDGTRLSIL.